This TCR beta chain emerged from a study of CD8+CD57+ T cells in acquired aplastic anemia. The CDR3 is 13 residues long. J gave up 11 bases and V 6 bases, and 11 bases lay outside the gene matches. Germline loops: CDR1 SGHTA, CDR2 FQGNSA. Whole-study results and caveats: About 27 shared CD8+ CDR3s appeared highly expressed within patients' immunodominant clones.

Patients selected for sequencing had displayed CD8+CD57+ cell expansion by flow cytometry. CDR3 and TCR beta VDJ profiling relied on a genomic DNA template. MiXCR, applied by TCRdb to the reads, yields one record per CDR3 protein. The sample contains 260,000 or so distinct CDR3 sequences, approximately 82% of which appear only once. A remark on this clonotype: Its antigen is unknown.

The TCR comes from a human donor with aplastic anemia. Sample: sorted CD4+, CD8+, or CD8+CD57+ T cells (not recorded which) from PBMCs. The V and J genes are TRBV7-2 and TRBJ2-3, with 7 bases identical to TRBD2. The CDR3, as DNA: TGTGCCAGCAGGTACGCGGGAGCAGCCAAGCAGTATTTT. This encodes CASRYAGAAKQYF. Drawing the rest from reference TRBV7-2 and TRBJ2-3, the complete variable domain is GAGVSQSPSNKVTEKGKDVELRCDPISGHTALYWYRQSLGQGLEFLIYFQGNSAPDKSGLPSDRFSAERTGGSVSTLTIQRTQQEDSAVYLCASRYAGAAKQYFGPGTRLTVL.